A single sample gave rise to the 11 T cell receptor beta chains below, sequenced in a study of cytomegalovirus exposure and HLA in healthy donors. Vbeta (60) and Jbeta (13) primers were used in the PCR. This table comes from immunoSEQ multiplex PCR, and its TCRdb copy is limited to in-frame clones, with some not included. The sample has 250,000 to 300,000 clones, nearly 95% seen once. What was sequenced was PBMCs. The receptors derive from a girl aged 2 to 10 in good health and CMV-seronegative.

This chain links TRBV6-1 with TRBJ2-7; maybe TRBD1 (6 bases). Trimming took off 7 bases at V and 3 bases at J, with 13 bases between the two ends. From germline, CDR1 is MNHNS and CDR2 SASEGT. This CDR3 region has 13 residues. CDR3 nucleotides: TGTGCCAGCACTCAGGGGCTAGGCTACGAGCAGTACTTC. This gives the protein CASTQGLGYEQYF.

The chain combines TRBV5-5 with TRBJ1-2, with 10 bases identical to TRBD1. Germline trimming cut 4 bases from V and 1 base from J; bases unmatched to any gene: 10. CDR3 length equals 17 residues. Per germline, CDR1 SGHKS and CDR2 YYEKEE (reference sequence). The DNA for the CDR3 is TGTGCCAGCAGCCGCGACGCCGGGACAGGGGTTAACTATGGCTACACCTTC. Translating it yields CASSRDAGTGVNYGYTF.

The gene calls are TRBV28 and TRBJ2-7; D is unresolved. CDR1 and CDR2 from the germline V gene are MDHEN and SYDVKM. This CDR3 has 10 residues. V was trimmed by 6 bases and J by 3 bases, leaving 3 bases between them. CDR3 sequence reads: CASSRYEQYF. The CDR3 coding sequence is TGTGCCAGCAGCCGCTACGAGCAGTACTTC.

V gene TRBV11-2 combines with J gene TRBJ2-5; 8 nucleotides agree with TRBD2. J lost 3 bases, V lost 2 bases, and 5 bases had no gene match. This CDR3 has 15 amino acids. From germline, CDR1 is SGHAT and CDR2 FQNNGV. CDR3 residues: CASSLFSGVEETQYF. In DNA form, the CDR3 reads TGTGCCAGCAGCTTATTTAGCGGGGTGGAAGAGACCCAGTACTTC.

CDR3 bases: TGTGCCAGCGTACCAGGGGGGAATTATGGCTACACCTTC. Protein: CASVPGGNYGYTF. The chain joins TRBV5-6 to TRBJ1-2; 7 bases match TRBD1. Unmatched junction bases numbered 8, after V lost 7 bases and J lost 5 bases. Germline V gives CDR1 SGHDT, CDR2 YYEEEE. The CDR3 spans 13 residues.

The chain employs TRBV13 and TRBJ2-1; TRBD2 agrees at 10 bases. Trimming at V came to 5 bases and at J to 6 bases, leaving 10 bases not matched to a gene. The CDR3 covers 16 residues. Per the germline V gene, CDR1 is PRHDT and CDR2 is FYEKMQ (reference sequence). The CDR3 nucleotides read TGTGCCAGCAGCATTTCTAGCGGGGGCGCCATCAATGAGCAGTTCTTC. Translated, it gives CASSISSGGAINEQFF.

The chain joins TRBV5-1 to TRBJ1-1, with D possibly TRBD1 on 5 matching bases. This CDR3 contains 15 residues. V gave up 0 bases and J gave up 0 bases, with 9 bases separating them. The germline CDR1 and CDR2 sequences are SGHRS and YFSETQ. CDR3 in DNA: TGCGCCAGCAGCTTGGGGGCAGGGCTGAACACTGAAGCTTTCTTT. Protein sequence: CASSLGAGLNTEAFF.

Here the CDR3 DNA reads TGTGCCAGCAGCTCCCTGTTGGCTAGCGGCACCTACGAGCAGTACTTC. Amino acids: CASSSLLASGTYEQYF. The chain has TRBV7-2 and TRBJ2-5; 7 nucleotides match TRBD2. The closer fit of TRBJ2-7 to the DNA end suggests the J call may be wrong. This CDR3 has 16 residues. Germline CDR1 and CDR2: SGHTA and FQGNSA.

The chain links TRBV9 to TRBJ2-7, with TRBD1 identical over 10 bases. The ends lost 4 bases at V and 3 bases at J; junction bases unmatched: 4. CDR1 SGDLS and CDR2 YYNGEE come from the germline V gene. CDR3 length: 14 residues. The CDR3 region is CASSPWTGGYEQYF. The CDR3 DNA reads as TGTGCCAGCAGCCCCTGGACAGGGGGCTACGAGCAGTACTTC.

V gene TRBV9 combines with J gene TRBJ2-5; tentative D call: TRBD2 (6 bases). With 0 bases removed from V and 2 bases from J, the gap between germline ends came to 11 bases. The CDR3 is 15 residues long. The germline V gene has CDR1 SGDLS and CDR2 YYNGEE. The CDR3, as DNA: TGTGCCAGCAGCGTAGTCGGTAGCGGTCAAGAGACCCAGTACTTC. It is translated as CASSVVGSGQETQYF.

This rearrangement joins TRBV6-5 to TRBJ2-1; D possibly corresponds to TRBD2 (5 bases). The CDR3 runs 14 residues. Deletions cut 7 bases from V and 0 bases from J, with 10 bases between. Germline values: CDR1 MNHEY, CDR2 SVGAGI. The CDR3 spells CASTPGVSYNEQFF. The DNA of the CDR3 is TGTGCCAGCACCCCCGGGGTCTCCTACAATGAGCAGTTCTTC.